This T cell receptor (beta chain) was sequenced during a study of T-cell reconstitution after alpha-beta-depleted transplantation in children. The TCRbeta library incorporated unique molecular identifiers. TCRdb reprocessed the PCR reads with MiXCR, giving one entry per CDR3 protein. The data contain about 590,000 distinct CDR3 sequences, 10% to 15% of them singletons. The length of the CDR3 is 18 residues. V lost 0 bases to trimming and J lost 4 bases; unmatched junction nucleotides: 10. CDR1 and CDR2 from the germline V gene are LGHNA and YSLEER. Only a few counts were recorded for this clonotype. Its antigen is unidentified. Study-wide results and caveats: T-cell counts and diversity at one year following transplant were attributed mainly to newly produced T cells.

This clonotype originated in a male patient between 5 and 17 years old who had a stem cell transplant for acute myeloid leukemia, so the T cells may come from the graft donor. The chain combines TRBV4-3 with TRBJ2-1; 9 nucleotides match TRBD2. Source: PBMCs, mostly from graft donor cells, taken 360 days after TCRalphabeta/CD19-depleted stem cell transplant. CDR3 loop: CASSQDRLAGLIYNEQFF. The DNA for the CDR3 is TGCGCCAGCAGCCAAGATCGGCTAGCGGGACTAATTTACAATGAGCAGTTCTTC.